Sequencing of this T cell receptor (beta chain) was carried out in a study of T cell responses to AZD1222 COVID-19 vaccine. Overall study findings and caveats: Breadth and depth of Spike-specific TCRs rose after two AZD1222 doses.

TCRdb keeps only in-frame clones here, not all; method: immunoSEQ multiplex PCR. The sample has some 200,000 clones, just over 90% seen once. Trimming removed 7 bases at V and 0 bases at J, with 9 bases between. There are 13 residues in the CDR3. The germline V gene encodes CDR1 LNHDA and CDR2 SQIVND (reference sequence). Of note for this clone: What it recognizes is unknown.

The clonotype was recovered from an adult in good health. The sequenced sample was peripheral blood, obtained on day 0 of AZD1222 vaccination. V gene TRBV19 combines with J gene TRBJ1-1; tentative D call: TRBD1 (5 bases). The chain's CDR3 is CASKWGLNTEAFF. As DNA, the CDR3 is TGTGCCAGTAAGTGGGGGTTGAACACTGAAGCTTTCTTT.